Listed below are T cell receptor beta chains from one sample, sequenced in a study of T cells and copy number aberrations in small-cell lung cancer. Method: immunoSEQ multiplex PCR; TCRdb's copy keeps in-frame clones and lacks some. Here the sample spans 850 to 950 clones, over 90% being singletons. The sequenced material came from tumor tissue. The receptors originated from a woman aged 45 to 65 with small cell lung cancer. The CDR3 runs from the conserved cysteine through the conserved F or W. The order of the fields is clone size, J gene, V gene, D gene, CDR3 protein, CDR3 DNA. The D gene is left open where the match is weak. Rows may omit the clone size; those that give it use once, few, many or a size class.

NA,TRBJ2-6,TRBV5-4,NA,CASSLGGGPGANVLTF,TGTGCCAGCAGCTTGGGGGGGGGCCCTGGGGCCAACGTCCTGACTTTC
once,TRBJ1-3,TRBV10-3,TRBD1,CAISEEPGQVAISGNTIYF,TGTGCCATCAGTGAGGAACCGGGACAGGTTGCAATCTCTGGAAACACCATATATTTT
once,TRBJ2-7,TRBV6-5,TRBD1,CASSWGTGGYEQYF,TGTGCCAGCAGTTGGGGGACAGGGGGCTACGAGCAGTACTTC
NA,TRBJ2-3,TRBV5-1,NA,CASSLVRGTDTQYF,TGCGCCAGCAGCTTGGTACGGGGCACAGATACGCAGTATTTT
NA,TRBJ1-3,TRBV6-1,TRBD1,CASSERGPGGWTINSGNTIYF,TGTGCCAGCAGTGAAAGGGGGCCGGGCGGTTGGACCATCAACTCTGGAAACACCATATATTTT
NA,TRBJ1-2,TRBV7-3,NA,CASSLRGGTFNYGYTF,TGTGCCAGCAGCTTAAGAGGGGGAACTTTTAACTATGGCTACACCTTC
NA,TRBJ2-1,TRBV27,NA,CASSYSLGSNEQFF,TGTGCCAGCAGTTACTCACTAGGGTCAAATGAGCAGTTCTTC
NA,TRBJ2-5,TRBV6-5,NA,CASREDSETQYF,TGTGCCAGCAGAGAGGATTCGGAGACCCAGTACTTC
NA,TRBJ1-5,TRBV19,NA,CASRDSNQPQHF,TGTGCCAGTAGGGACAGCAATCAGCCCCAGCATTTT
once,TRBJ2-7,TRBV2,NA,CASSDFYEQYF,TGTGCCAGCAGTGATTTCTACGAGCAGTACTTC
NA,TRBJ2-7,TRBV28,TRBD1,CASSLQNWLGQGSYEQYF,TGTGCCAGCAGTTTACAAAATTGGTTAGGACAGGGTTCCTACGAGCAGTACTTC
NA,TRBJ1-2,TRBV2,TRBD1,CASRGTGVHYGYTF,TGTGCCAGCAGGGGGACAGGGGTCCACTATGGCTACACCTTC
NA,TRBJ1-2,TRBV2,NA,CASSEGERHGYTF,TGTGCCAGCAGTGAAGGGGAGCGGCATGGCTACACCTTC
once,TRBJ2-6,TRBV7-2,NA,CASSLFSRSSGANVLTF,TGTGCCAGCAGCTTATTTTCCCGGTCCTCTGGGGCCAACGTCCTGACTTTC
NA,TRBJ2-5,TRBV19,NA,CASSKAFQETQYF,TGTGCCAGCTCAAAGGCATTCCAAGAGACCCAGTACTTC
NA,TRBJ1-2,TRBV29-1,NA,CSVEQGRGYTF,TGCAGCGTTGAACAGGGAAGAGGCTACACCTTC
NA,TRBJ2-7,TRBV12-5,NA,CASALSYEQYF,TGTGCTAGTGCCCTCTCCTACGAGCAGTACTTC
NA,TRBJ2-2,TRBV6-1,TRBD1,CASGQGANTGELFF,TGTGCCAGCGGACAGGGGGCGAACACCGGGGAGCTGTTTTTT
NA,TRBJ2-1,TRBV7-8,NA,CASSLVPGTDEQFF,TGTGCCAGCAGCTTAGTGCCCGGTACTGATGAGCAGTTCTTC
few,TRBJ1-1,TRBV7-6,NA,CASSLERDTEAFF,TGTGCCAGCAGCTTAGAGAGGGACACTGAAGCTTTCTTT
NA,TRBJ1-5,TRBV30,NA,CAWSVMSGLNQPQHF,TGTGCCTGGAGTGTAATGTCAGGGCTAAATCAGCCCCAGCATTTT
NA,TRBJ2-4,TRBV7-3,NA,CASSPETGRDKNIQYF,TGTGCCAGCAGCCCCGAGACAGGGCGGGACAAAAACATTCAGTACTTC
NA,TRBJ2-3,TRBV2,NA,CASRADISTDTQYF,TGTGCCTCCCGGGCGGACATTAGCACAGATACGCAGTATTTT
NA,TRBJ1-1,TRBV15,NA,CATSKDVWTEAFF,TGTGCCACCAGCAAAGACGTGTGGACTGAAGCTTTCTTT
few,TRBJ1-2,TRBV2,NA,CASSVQGAARYGYTF,TGTGCCAGCAGTGTACAAGGAGCAGCCCGATATGGCTACACCTTC
NA,TRBJ1-2,TRBV30,TRBD1,CAWSTGAYDYTF,TGTGCCTGGTCAACAGGGGCCTATGACTACACCTTC
NA,TRBJ1-5,TRBV30,NA,CAWSVSGRVQPQHF,TGTGCCTGGAGTGTTAGCGGGCGGGTGCAGCCCCAGCATTTT
once,TRBJ1-2,TRBV29-1,NA,CSVEQGKGYTF,TGCAGCGTTGAACAGGGAAAAGGCTACACCTTC
once,TRBJ2-7,TRBV7-8,NA,CASSLEQGSTYEQYF,TGTGCCAGCAGCTTAGAACAGGGATCCACCTACGAGCAGTACTTC
NA,TRBJ1-2,TRBV6-5,TRBD1,CASTFDGTGSYTF,TGTGCCAGCACTTTTGATGGGACAGGGAGCTACACCTTC
NA,TRBJ2-1,TRBV5-6,NA,CASSVVSSEQFF,TGTGCCAGCAGCGTCGTCTCCAGTGAGCAGTTCTTC
NA,TRBJ2-1,TRBV6-6,NA,CASSDRVSYNEQFF,TGTGCCAGCAGTGACCGGGTTTCATACAATGAGCAGTTCTTC
NA,TRBJ2-7,TRBV13,NA,CASSVGVYEQYF,TGTGCCAGCAGCGTAGGGGTTTACGAGCAGTACTTC
NA,TRBJ1-5,TRBV15,NA,CATSKGREQPQHF,TGTGCCACCAGCAAAGGACGGGAACAGCCCCAGCATTTT
NA,TRBJ1-2,TRBV5-4,TRBD1,CASHWGGSSGGAGYGYTF,TGTGCCAGCCACTGGGGGGGCTCGTCAGGGGGCGCAGGCTATGGCTACACCTTC
NA,TRBJ2-6,TRBV28,NA,CASSSPPNVLTF,TGTGCCAGCAGTTCCCCTCCGAACGTCCTGACTTTC
NA,TRBJ1-3,TRBV30,NA,CAWSGGTAGNTIYF,TGTGCCTGGAGCGGCGGGACGGCTGGAAACACCATATATTTT
NA,TRBJ2-7,TRBV9,TRBD1,CASSVGQGAPYEQYF,TGTGCCAGCAGCGTGGGACAGGGGGCCCCCTACGAGCAGTACTTC
NA,TRBJ1-1,TRBV19,NA,CASSMPGTLGTEAFF,TGTGCCAGTAGTATGCCCGGGACTCTGGGGACTGAAGCTTTCTTT
NA,TRBJ2-7,TRBV5-6,NA,CASSLAEQEYEQYF,TGTGCCAGCAGCTTGGCCGAACAGGAATACGAGCAGTACTTC
NA,TRBJ2-7,TRBV7-8,NA,CASSTGPHYEQYF,TGTGCCAGCAGTACAGGACCCCACTACGAGCAGTACTTC
NA,TRBJ1-6,TRBV4-1,NA,CASSHLRSSYNSPLHF,TGCGCCAGCAGCCACTTGAGGTCCTCCTATAATTCACCCCTCCACTTT
NA,TRBJ2-7,TRBV28,NA,CASSFNEQYF,TGTGCCAGCAGTTTCAACGAGCAGTACTTC
NA,TRBJ1-1,TRBV29-1,NA,CSVGASNTEAFF,TGCAGCGTTGGGGCGTCGAACACTGAAGCTTTCTTT
NA,TRBJ2-7,TRBV6-5,TRBD2,CASRVAGGGYEQYF,TGTGCCAGCAGGGTAGCGGGAGGGGGCTACGAGCAGTACTTC
NA,TRBJ1-1,TRBV6-5,NA,CASSYGSYTEAFF,TGTGCCAGCAGTTACGGTTCGTACACTGAAGCTTTCTTT
NA,TRBJ2-3,TRBV21-1,NA,CASRATVMQDTQYF,TGTGCCAGCAGGGCTACAGTCATGCAAGATACGCAGTATTTT
NA,TRBJ2-1,TRBV5-1,NA,CASSHEAYNEQFF,TGCGCCAGCAGCCACGAGGCCTACAATGAGCAGTTCTTC
NA,TRBJ2-2,TRBV28,TRBD2,CASFPGGANTGELFF,TGTGCCAGCTTTCCGGGGGGGGCAAACACCGGGGAGCTGTTTTTT
NA,TRBJ2-7,TRBV27,TRBD2,CATKTGPGLVDEQYF,TGTGCCACCAAGACGGGACCGGGACTAGTCGACGAGCAGTACTTC